In its sample, the clone carrying this TCR beta chain was seen many times. Its antigen remains unidentified. This entry is derived from a study of T cell repertoires in cytomegalovirus infection. V was clipped by 1 base and J by 8 bases, with 26 bases between them. CDR1 and CDR2 from the germline V gene are SGHTA and FQGNSA. The CDR3 spans 18 residues. TCRdb re-analysed the reads in MiXCR, keeping a single row per CDR3 protein. The sample lists approximately 1,000,000 distinct CDR3 sequences; 25% to 40% were seen once. The chain links TRBV7-2 to TRBJ1-2; tentative D call: TRBD1 (5 bases). This sequence was found in a human donor in good health (CMV status not recorded). Some clones in this sample may be carry-over from other donors' samples. The sample was cultured CD8+ T cells from PBMCs, taken from culture after CMV antigen stimulation. Written as DNA, the CDR3 is TGTGCCAGCAGCTTAGTAGGTGGTCGGGCAGGGCCGCCTCGGGGCTACACCTTC. Protein product: CASSLVGGRAGPPRGYTF.